This T cell receptor beta chain was found in a study of cytomegalovirus exposure and HLA in healthy donors. Trimming removed 1 base from V and 5 bases from J, with 5 bases in between. Germline V gene data show CDR1 as SNHLY and CDR2 as FYNNEI. This CDR3 has 12 amino acids. The PCR ran on 60 Vbeta and 13 Jbeta primers. The protocol was immunoSEQ multiplex PCR, while the TCRdb copy is restricted to in-frame clones and leaves out a portion. Found here are roughly 33,000 clones, roughly 78% of them singletons; the top ten hold roughly 6%. The V and J genes are TRBV2 and TRBJ2-5; D not resolved. The clonotype originates from a male donor in good health and CMV-seronegative. Source material: PBMCs. As DNA, the CDR3 is TGTGCCAGCAGTGAAGAGAGGGAGACCCAGTACTTC. Translated: CASSEERETQYF.